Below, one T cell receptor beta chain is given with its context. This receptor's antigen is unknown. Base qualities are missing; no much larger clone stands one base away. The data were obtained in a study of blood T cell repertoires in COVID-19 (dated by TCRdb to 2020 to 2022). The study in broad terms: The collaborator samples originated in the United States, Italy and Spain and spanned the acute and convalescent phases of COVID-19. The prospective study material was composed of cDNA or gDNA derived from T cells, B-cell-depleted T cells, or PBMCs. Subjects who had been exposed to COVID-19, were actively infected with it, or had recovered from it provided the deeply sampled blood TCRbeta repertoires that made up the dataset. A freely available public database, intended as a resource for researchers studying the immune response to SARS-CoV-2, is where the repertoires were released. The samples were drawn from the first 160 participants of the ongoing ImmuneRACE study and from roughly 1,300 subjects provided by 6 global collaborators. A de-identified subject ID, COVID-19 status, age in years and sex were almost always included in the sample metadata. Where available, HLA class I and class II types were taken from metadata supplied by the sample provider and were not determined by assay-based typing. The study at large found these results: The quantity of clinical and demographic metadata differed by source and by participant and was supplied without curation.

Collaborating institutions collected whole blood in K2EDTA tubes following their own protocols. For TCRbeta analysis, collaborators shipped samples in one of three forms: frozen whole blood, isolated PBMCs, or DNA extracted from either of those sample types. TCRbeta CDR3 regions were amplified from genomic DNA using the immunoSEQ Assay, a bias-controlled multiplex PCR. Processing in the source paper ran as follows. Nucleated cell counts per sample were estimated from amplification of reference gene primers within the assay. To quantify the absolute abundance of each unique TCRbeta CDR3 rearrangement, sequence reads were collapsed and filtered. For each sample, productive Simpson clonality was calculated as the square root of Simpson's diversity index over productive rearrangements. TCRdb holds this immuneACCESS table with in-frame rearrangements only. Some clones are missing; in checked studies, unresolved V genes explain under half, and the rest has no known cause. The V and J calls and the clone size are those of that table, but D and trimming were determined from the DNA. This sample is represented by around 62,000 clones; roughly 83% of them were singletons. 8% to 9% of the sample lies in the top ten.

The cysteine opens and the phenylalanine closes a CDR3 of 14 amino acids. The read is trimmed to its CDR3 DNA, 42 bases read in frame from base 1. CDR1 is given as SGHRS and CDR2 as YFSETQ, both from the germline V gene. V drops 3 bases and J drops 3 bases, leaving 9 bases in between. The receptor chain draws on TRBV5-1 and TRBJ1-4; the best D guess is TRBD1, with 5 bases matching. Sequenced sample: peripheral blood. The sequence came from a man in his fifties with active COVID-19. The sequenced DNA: TGCGCCAGCAGCTCGGGGGAAGCTAATGAAAAACTGTTTTTT. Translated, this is CASSSGEANEKLFF. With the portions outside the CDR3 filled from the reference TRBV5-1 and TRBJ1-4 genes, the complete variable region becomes KAGVTQTPRYLIKTRGQQVTLSCSPISGHRSVSWYQQTPGQGLQFLFEYFSETQRNKGNFPGRFSGRQFSNSRSEMNVSTLELGDSALYLCASSSGEANEKLFFGSGTQLSVL.